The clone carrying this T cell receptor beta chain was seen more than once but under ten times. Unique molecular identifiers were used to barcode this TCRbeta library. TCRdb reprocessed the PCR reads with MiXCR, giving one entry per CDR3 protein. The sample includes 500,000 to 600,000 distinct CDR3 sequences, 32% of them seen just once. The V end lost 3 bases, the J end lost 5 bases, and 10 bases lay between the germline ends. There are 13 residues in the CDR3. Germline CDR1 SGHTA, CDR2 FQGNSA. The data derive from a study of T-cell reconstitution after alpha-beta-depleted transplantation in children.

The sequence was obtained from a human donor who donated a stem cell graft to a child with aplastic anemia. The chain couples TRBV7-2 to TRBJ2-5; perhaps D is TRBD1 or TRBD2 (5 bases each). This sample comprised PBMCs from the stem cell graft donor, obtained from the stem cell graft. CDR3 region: CASSFVRDETQYF. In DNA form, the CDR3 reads TGTGCCAGCAGCTTTGTTAGGGACGAGACCCAGTACTTC.